Presented here are 9 T cell receptor beta chains from one specimen sequenced in a study of early T cells in non-severe SARS-CoV-2 infection. TCRdb re-analysed the 5' RACE reads in MiXCR, keeping a single row per CDR3 protein. Of 25,000 to 35,000 distinct CDR3 sequences listed, roughly 5.9% are singletons. The material sequenced was whole blood. These receptors were obtained from an adult who was a healthcare worker with PCR-confirmed SARS-CoV-2 infection or an uninfected control (not recorded which).

Turning to this clonotype: This may be a read error: a much more frequent sequence differs by one nucleotide. The chain combines TRBV5-4 with TRBJ2-7, with 13 bases matching TRBD2. The CDR3 spans 15 residues. Germline values: CDR1 SGHNT, CDR2 YYREEE (reference sequence). DNA for the CDR3: TGTGCCAGCAGCCCCGGGACTAGCGGGATATACGAGCAGCACGTC. Protein sequence: CASSPGTSGIYEQHV.

There are many counts of this clonotype. The chain combines TRBV12-3 or TRBV12-4 with TRBJ1-6, with TRBD1 as a possible D gene (6 bases). The CDR3 spans 18 residues. Trimming pared 5 bases from V and 0 bases from J, leaving 17 bases between. The CDR3 is CASSRTGTSSSYNSPLHF. The CDR3 DNA sequence: TGTGCCAGCAGTCGAACAGGGACTAGTAGCTCCTATAATTCACCCCTCCACTTT.

Ten or more counts support this clonotype. This sequence joins TRBV19 and TRBJ2-3; 11 nucleotides match TRBD2. The CDR3 sequence is 15 residues long. In germline, CDR1 is LNHDA, CDR2 SQIVND (reference sequence). V lost 3 bases to trimming and J lost 3 bases; unmatched junction nucleotides: 2. CDR3 loop: CASSMGLAVTDTQYF. The DNA for the CDR3 is TGTGCCAGTAGTATGGGACTAGCGGTAACAGATACGCAGTATTTT.

This clonotype was detected many times. The J gene is TRBJ1-5, the V gene TRBV6-6; 9 nucleotides align to TRBD1. CDR1 and CDR2 from the germline V gene are MNHNY and SVGAGI (reference sequence). CDR3 length equals 15 residues. The trim removed 0 bases at V and 4 bases at J, leaving 1 base unmatched. The CDR3 nucleotides are TGTGCCAGCAGTTACTCCGACAGGGGGAATCAGCCCCAGCATTTT. Its translation: CASSYSDRGNQPQHF.

This clonotype was detected ten times or more. The chain combines TRBV27 with TRBJ1-4, with D unresolved. This CDR3 contains 16 residues. Germline CDR1 is MNHEY and CDR2 is SMNVEV (reference sequence). V was pared by 6 bases and J by 7 bases, with 21 bases between. CDR3 in amino acids: CASSPTTVLSGEKLFF. CDR3 DNA sequence: TGTGCCAGCAGCCCCACCACAGTTTTGTCTGGTGAAAAACTGTTTTTT.

There are many counts of this clonotype. This chain links TRBV12-3 or TRBV12-4 with TRBJ2-2; 8 positions match TRBD1. V lost 3 bases, J lost 5 bases, and 2 bases stayed unmatched. The length of the CDR3 is 14 residues. The CDR3 coding sequence is TGTGCCAGCAGTTTGACAGGGGATACCGGGGAGCTGTTTTTT. This translates into CASSLTGDTGELFF.

This clonotype has a count of ten or more. The chain joins TRBV6-2 or TRBV6-3 to TRBJ2-7; D not certain. The CDR3 runs 14 residues. CDR1 and CDR2 from the germline V gene are MNHEY and SVGEGT. Trimming took 6 bases from V and 0 from J, leaving 12 bases between them. The CDR3 region is CASSRVATSYEQYV. The DNA of the CDR3 is TGTGCCAGCAGCCGGGTAGCCACCTCCTACGAGCAGTACGTC.

This clonotype was counted ten times or more. The rearrangement joins TRBV4-3 to TRBJ2-1; 14 nucleotides match TRBD2. Looked up from germline, CDR1 is LGHNA and CDR2 is YSLEER. V dropped 3 bases and J dropped 7; count of bases not matched to a gene: 17. This CDR3 has 20 amino acids. The chain's CDR3 is CASSHPFDGTSGSLRNEQFF. CDR3 nucleotides: TGCGCCAGCAGCCATCCCTTTGACGGGACTAGCGGGAGTCTTCGGAATGAGCAGTTCTTC.

Many counts were recorded for this clonotype. This rearrangement joins TRBV7-6 to TRBJ2-6, with D maybe TRBD2 (5 bases). This CDR3 comprises 18 residues. The germline V and J ends were trimmed by 0 bases and 8 bases, with 20 bases remaining between them. Germline loops: CDR1 SGHVS, CDR2 FNYEAQ. The CDR3 DNA is TGTGCCAGCAGCTTAGCCTTACTACATGCCTCGGGGACCAACGTCCTGACTTTC. Amino acids: CASSLALLHASGTNVLTF.